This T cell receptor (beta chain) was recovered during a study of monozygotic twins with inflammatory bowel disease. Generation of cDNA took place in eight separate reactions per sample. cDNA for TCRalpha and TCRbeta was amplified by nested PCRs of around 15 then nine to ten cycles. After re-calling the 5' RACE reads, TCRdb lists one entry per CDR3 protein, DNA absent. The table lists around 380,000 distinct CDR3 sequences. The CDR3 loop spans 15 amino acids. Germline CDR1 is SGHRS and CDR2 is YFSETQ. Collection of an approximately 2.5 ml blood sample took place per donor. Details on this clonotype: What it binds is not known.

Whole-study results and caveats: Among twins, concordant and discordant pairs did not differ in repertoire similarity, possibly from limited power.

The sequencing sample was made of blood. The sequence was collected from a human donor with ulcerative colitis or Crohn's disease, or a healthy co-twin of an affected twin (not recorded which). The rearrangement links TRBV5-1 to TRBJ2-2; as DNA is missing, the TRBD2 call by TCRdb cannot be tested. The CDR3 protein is CASSPTSGYTGELFF.